Below, 20 T cell receptor beta chains from the same sample are listed, as sequenced in a study of blood T cell repertoires in COVID-19. The repertoire was sequenced with immunoSEQ multiplex PCR; TCRdb's copy has only in-frame clones and lacks some. The sample comprises tens of thousands of clones, 70% to 85% of which are singletons, and roughly a tenth rests with the top ten. The specimen was peripheral blood. These receptors were taken from a woman between 45 and 60 years old with acute or convalescent COVID-19.

The chain joins TRBV6-5 to TRBJ1-6; D is ambiguous. Germline CDR1 and CDR2: MNHEY and SVGAGI. CDR3 length: 13 residues. V lost 2 bases, J lost 6 bases, and 5 bases lay in between. The CDR3 sequence: CASSYTANSPLHF. The CDR3 DNA reads TGTGCCAGCAGTTACACAGCTAATTCACCCCTCCACTTT.

The V call is TRBV4-3, the J call TRBJ1-1; D unresolved. The CDR3 is 14 residues long. The germline CDR1 and CDR2 sequences are LGHNA and YSLEER. V lost 1 base, J lost 3 bases, and 9 bases lay in between. In nucleotides, the CDR3 is TGCGCCAGCAGCCAAGTTGGTAGAGACACTGAAGCTTTCTTT. Translating it yields CASSQVGRDTEAFF.

The DNA for the CDR3 is TGTGCCAGCAGTTTCCAGGGTAATGGGAAGTTCTTC. It codes for CASSFQGNGKFF. J is TRBJ2-1 and V is TRBV28, with a possible D match to TRBD1 (5 bases). V was trimmed by 3 bases and J by 14 bases, leaving 14 bases between them. This CDR3 has 12 residues. Germline V gene sequence: CDR1 MDHEN, CDR2 SYDVKM.

This sequence joins TRBV10-3 and TRBJ1-2, with TRBD1 identical over 7 bases. The junction had 12 bases not matched to a gene; V was cut back by 9 bases and J by 5 bases. The CDR3 runs to 14 residues. Per the germline V gene, CDR1 is ENHRY and CDR2 is SYGVKD. The CDR3 DNA sequence: TGTGCCATATCCCCTGTCACAGGGGAATATGGCTACACCTTC. Translating gives CAISPVTGEYGYTF.

The chain carries TRBV4-3 and TRBJ1-1; 9 bases align to TRBD1. The V gene end was trimmed by 0 bases and the J gene end by 1 base; junction bases not matched to a gene: 6. CDR3 length equals 17 residues. Germline CDR1 and CDR2: LGHNA and YSLEER. This chain's CDR3 is CASSQESTTGGNTEAFF. CDR3 coding DNA: TGCGCCAGCAGCCAAGAGTCCACGACAGGGGGGAACACTGAAGCTTTCTTT.

CDR3: CATTGPVETQYF. The CDR3 DNA is TGTGCCACCACAGGGCCGGTTGAGACCCAGTACTTC. This sequence joins TRBV6-5 and TRBJ2-5; possibly TRBD1 for D (6 bases). Germline V gene sequence: CDR1 MNHEY, CDR2 SVGAGI. Trimming took off 10 bases at V and 5 bases at J, with 14 bases between the two ends. The CDR3 extends over 12 amino acids.

The chain recombines TRBV5-4 with TRBJ2-3; 13 positions match TRBD2. The length of the CDR3 is 16 residues. J lost 4 bases, V lost 3 bases, and 5 bases had no gene match. In germline, CDR1 is SGHNT, CDR2 YYREEE (reference sequence). The CDR3 loop is CASSSGLAGEADTQYF. Written as DNA, the CDR3 is TGTGCCAGCAGCTCCGGACTAGCGGGAGAAGCAGATACGCAGTATTTT.

The rearrangement uses TRBV7-3 and TRBJ2-5, with TRBD2 matching over 8 bases. Germline CDR1 and CDR2: SGHTA and FQGTGA. This CDR3 region has 14 residues. J was trimmed by 5 bases and V by 5 bases; bases with no gene match: 7. The CDR3 here is CASSPSGSEETQYF. The CDR3 bases are TGTGCCAGCAGCCCGAGCGGGAGTGAGGAGACCCAGTACTTC.

The chain joins TRBV19 to TRBJ2-3, with D unclear. Trimming left V 7 bases short and J 5 bases short, with 7 bases between. The germline V gene has CDR1 LNHDA and CDR2 SQIVND (reference sequence). The CDR3 spans 11 residues. The CDR3 DNA reads as TGTGCCAGTACCCCCGGAGATACGCAGTATTTT. Encoded protein: CASTPGDTQYF.

This chain links TRBV2 with TRBJ2-1; possible D gene TRBD1, 6 bases. Germline CDR1 is SNHLY and CDR2 is FYNNEI. There are 14 residues in the CDR3. Deletions cut 3 bases from V and 9 bases from J, with 15 bases between. The DNA of the CDR3 is TGTGCCAGCAGTGACCAGGACAGACGAGGTGAGCAGTTCTTC. Translated, it gives CASSDQDRRGEQFF.

V and J are TRBV7-8 and TRBJ1-6; D uncertain. Trimming took 5 bases from V and 8 from J, leaving 10 bases between them. Germline V gives CDR1 SGHVS, CDR2 FQNEAQ. The CDR3 runs 13 residues. The CDR3 DNA sequence: TGTGCCAGCAGCCCCCAGCGGGATTCACCCCTCCACTTT. This translates into CASSPQRDSPLHF.

The sample holds one count of this clone. V gene TRBV18 combines with J gene TRBJ1-4; D gene unclear. Trimming shortened V by 4 bases and J by 3 bases, and 3 bases separated the two germline ends. Germline assignment: CDR1 KGHSH and CDR2 LQKENI. This CDR3 is 12 amino acids long. CDR3 nucleotide sequence: TGTGCCAGCTCACTAGCTAATGAAAAACTGTTTTTT. Amino acids: CASSLANEKLFF.

This clone was observed a single time. V and J are TRBV3-1 (or the pseudogene TRBV3-2) and TRBJ1-4; 8 bases agree with TRBD1. The CDR3 sequence is 14 residues long. The trim removed 4 bases at V and 5 bases at J, leaving 3 bases unmatched. Germline V lookup: CDR1 LGHDT, CDR2 YNNKEL (reference sequence). CDR3 sequence (DNA): TGTGCCAGCAGCCTCCGGGACAGGAATGAAAAACTGTTTTTT. Translating gives CASSLRDRNEKLFF.

The CDR3 DNA reads TGCAGTGCCCTGACTTACGAGCAGTACTTC. As protein: CSALTYEQYF. The V call is TRBV20-1, the J call TRBJ2-7; D is unresolved. The V end was cut by 6 bases, the J end by 4 bases, with 7 bases between. The CDR3 runs to 10 residues. Germline CDR1 and CDR2: DFQATT and SNEGSKA (reference sequence).

CDR3 bases: TGCGCCAGCAGCCAAGAGGTACTAGCAGCCCTAAACACCGGGGAGCTGTTTTTT. Protein product: CASSQEVLAALNTGELFF. The chain links TRBV4-3 to TRBJ2-2; D may be TRBD2 (6 bases). Germline V lookup: CDR1 LGHNA, CDR2 YSLEER. This CDR3 spans 18 amino acids. Trimming pared 0 bases from V and 2 bases from J, leaving 16 bases between.

V usage is TRBV19 and J usage is TRBJ1-4; 7 bases align to TRBD1. From germline, CDR1 is LNHDA and CDR2 SQIVND (reference sequence). The CDR3 loop spans 15 amino acids. V dropped 5 bases and J dropped 4; count of bases not matched to a gene: 7. The CDR3 DNA reads TGTGCCAGTAGTGGACAGACAGGGCTTAATGAAAAACTGTTTTTT. Translated: CASSGQTGLNEKLFF.

The chain joins TRBV6-4 to TRBJ2-2; D gene unclear. This CDR3 comprises 14 residues. Deletions cut 5 bases from V and 0 bases from J, with 7 bases between. Germline CDR1 reads MRHNA; CDR2 reads SNTAGT. The CDR3, as DNA: TGTGCCAGCAGTTCCGAGACGAACACCGGGGAGCTGTTTTTT. Its translation is CASSSETNTGELFF.

V usage is TRBV10-3 and J usage is TRBJ1-6, with no clear D. V was trimmed by 8 bases and J by 4 bases, leaving 15 bases between them. Germline V gene data show CDR1 as ENHRY and CDR2 as SYGVKD. There are 15 residues in the CDR3. CDR3 in DNA: TGTGCCATCGGGGAGGAAGCCCATTATAATTCACCCCTCCACTTT. Translating it yields CAIGEEAHYNSPLHF.

The chain is built from TRBV7-2 and TRBJ1-3; a possible D gene is TRBD1 (6 bases). CDR1 SGHTA and CDR2 FQGNSA come from the germline V gene. V was pared by 1 base and J by 5 bases, with 12 bases between. The CDR3 sequence is 15 residues long. CDR3 DNA sequence: TGTGCCAGCAGCTTAGGGCAGGGGCTGAGAAACACCATATATTTT. Its protein product is CASSLGQGLRNTIYF.

The V gene is TRBV12-5, the J gene TRBJ2-1; 11 bases agree with TRBD2. Germline loops: CDR1 LGHNT, CDR2 FRNRAP. The CDR3 sequence is 15 residues long. V gave up 6 bases and J gave up 3 bases; unmatched junction bases: 4. CDR3 amino acids: CASGEGTSGYNEQFF. DNA of the CDR3: TGTGCTAGTGGCGAAGGGACTAGCGGCTACAATGAGCAGTTCTTC.